This passage covers 11 T cell receptor beta chains from one sample sequenced in a study of radiotherapy plus CTLA-4 blockade in lung cancer. Method: immunoSEQ multiplex PCR; TCRdb's copy keeps in-frame clones and lacks some. The sample holds 70,000 to 100,000 clones, roughly 86% seen once. Specimen: peripheral blood, collected from a patient treated with radiotherapy plus ipilimumab. The source is a human donor with non-small cell lung cancer who had a partial response to radiotherapy plus ipilimumab.

The gene calls are TRBV6-5 and TRBJ1-1, with D perhaps matching TRBD1 (5 bases). The length of the CDR3 is 14 residues. With 0 bases removed from V and 4 bases from J, the gap between germline ends came to 9 bases. Germline lookup yields CDR1 MNHEY and CDR2 SVGAGI. This CDR3 reads CASSYSEGATEAFF. CDR3 nucleotide sequence: TGTGCCAGCAGTTACTCTGAAGGGGCCACTGAAGCTTTCTTT.

This clone was seen a few times. CDR3 nucleotide sequence: TGTGCCAGCGCTAGCGGAGCAACTCGCTCCTACAATGAGCAGTTCTTC. It encodes CASASGATRSYNEQFF. The rearrangement joins TRBV6-4 to TRBJ2-1, with 7 bases aligning to TRBD2. This CDR3 is 16 amino acids long. CDR1 and CDR2 (germline): MRHNA, SNTAGT. Germline trimming cut 8 bases from V and 0 bases from J; bases unmatched to any gene: 10.

This clone was recorded once. CDR3 loop: CASSTDRGRTEAFF. Written as DNA, the CDR3 is TGTGCCAGCAGTACCGACAGGGGGCGGACTGAAGCTTTCTTT. The rearrangement links TRBV11-2 to TRBJ1-1; 10 bases agree with TRBD1. Germline loops: CDR1 SGHAT, CDR2 FQNNGV. The CDR3 has 14 residues. The J segment lost 5 bases and the V segment lost 6 bases, leaving 6 bases of the junction unmatched.

This clone has a single count. CDR3 sequence: CASSLSWAQERNNYEQYF. The CDR3 DNA is TGTGCCAGCAGTTTATCATGGGCCCAAGAAAGAAATAATTACGAGCAGTACTTC. The chain employs TRBV27 and TRBJ2-7; D unresolved. V lost 0 bases, J lost 4 bases, and 22 bases lay in between. Germline V gene sequence: CDR1 MNHEY, CDR2 SMNVEV (reference sequence). This CDR3 is built from 18 residues.

The rearrangement joins TRBV11-3 to TRBJ2-3; D uncertain. The CDR3 loop spans 13 amino acids. With 1 base removed from V and 4 bases from J, the gap between germline ends came to 6 bases. Germline V gene data show CDR1 as SGHNT and CDR2 as YENEEA. The CDR3 region is CASSLGRADTQYF. In DNA form, the CDR3 reads TGTGCCAGCAGCTTAGGTCGGGCAGATACGCAGTATTTT.

In this sample, this clone turned up once. This chain joins TRBV6-1 and TRBJ1-5; D ambiguous. Germline V gives CDR1 MNHNS, CDR2 SASEGT. The CDR3 spans 11 residues. V shed 6 bases and J shed 4 bases, with 4 bases lying between them. CDR3 coding DNA: TGTGCCAGCAGGCTAAATCAGCCCCAGCATTTT. Translating gives CASRLNQPQHF.

This chain uses TRBV19 with TRBJ1-2; D may be TRBD1 (6 bases). Trimming shortened V by 10 bases and J by 2 bases, and 11 bases separated the two germline ends. CDR3 length equals 12 residues. Per the germline V gene, CDR1 is LNHDA and CDR2 is SQIVND (reference sequence). The CDR3 reads CATKGQNYGYTF. The CDR3 bases are TGTGCCACCAAAGGACAGAACTATGGCTACACCTTC.

This chain's CDR3 is CASSLDQGASTEAFF. The CDR3 coding sequence is TGCGCCAGCAGCTTGGACCAGGGGGCGAGCACTGAAGCTTTCTTT. The V gene is TRBV5-1, the J gene TRBJ1-1; TRBD1 matches 8 bases. In germline, CDR1 is SGHRS, CDR2 YFSETQ. V trimming: 0 bases; J trimming: 4 bases; junction bases outside the gene matches: 5. There are 15 residues in the CDR3.

The CDR3 loop is CASSEGRAWAKNIQYF. CDR3 in DNA: TGTGCCAGCAGTGAAGGGCGGGCTTGGGCCAAAAACATTCAGTACTTC. J is TRBJ2-4 and V is TRBV6-1; TRBD2 might be the D (5 bases). V was shortened by 1 base and J by 1 base, with 11 bases between the two germline ends. Germline CDR1 is MNHNS and CDR2 is SASEGT. The CDR3 runs to 16 residues.

CDR3 coding DNA: TGTGCCAGCAGCCATAAAGACAAACTCAGAGATACGCAGTATTTT. It translates to CASSHKDKLRDTQYF. V and J are TRBV14 and TRBJ2-3; D gene uncertain. The V gene's germline CDR1 is SGHDN and CDR2 FVKESK. The CDR3 extends over 15 amino acids. Deletions cut 3 bases from V and 5 bases from J, with 15 bases between. The whole variable domain, filled in from reference TRBV14 and TRBJ2-3, reads EAGVTQFPSHSVIEKGQTVTLRCDPISGHDNLYWYRRVMGKEIKFLLHFVKESKQDESGMPNNRFLAERTGGTYSTLKVQPAELEDSGVYFCASSHKDKLRDTQYFGPGTRLTVL.

The genes are TRBV29-1 and TRBJ1-2; tentatively, D is TRBD1 (5 bases). V was pared by 0 bases and J by 8 bases, with 13 bases between. Germline V gene lookup returns CDR1 SQVTM and CDR2 ANQGSEA. CDR3 length: 13 residues. The CDR3 nucleotides are TGCAGCGTTGAAGACTATGCGGGGCCCGGCTACACCTTC. Protein sequence: CSVEDYAGPGYTF.